The sequence of this TCR beta chain was determined in a study of T cell repertoires in cytomegalovirus infection. Whole-study context: Both recently identified HLA-C-restricted and well-studied HLA-B-restricted CMV epitopes were used in the study. Through public TCR beta signatures, both CMV infection and matching HLA type were indicated.

The CDR3 contains 14 residues. V lost 5 bases, J lost 6 bases, and 10 bases stayed unmatched. Germline V gene data show CDR1 as SGHTA and CDR2 as FQGNSA. TCRdb re-analysed the reads in MiXCR, keeping a single row per CDR3 protein. This table has about 220,000 distinct CDR3 sequences, less than 50% appearing once. This clonotype turned up a few times. The antigen remains undetermined. Study-wide results and caveats: Predominance within the ex vivo response was attributable to HLA-C-restricted CMV-specific TCR beta clonotypes. Of the TCR beta families, the public ones yielded a cumulative frequency that identified carriers of CMV plus the relevant HLA.

The material sequenced was CD8+ T cells from cultured PBMCs, taken from culture after CMV antigen stimulation. This chain connects TRBV7-2 to TRBJ2-7, with TRBD2 identical over 7 bases. The TCR was taken from a human donor in good health (CMV status not recorded). Some clones in this sample may be carry-over from other donors' samples. The CDR3 region is CASSPVLPGGEQYF. The CDR3 bases are TGTGCCAGCAGCCCGGTCCTTCCGGGGGGCGAGCAGTACTTC.